This T cell receptor beta chain was captured in a study of T cells after yellow fever vaccination. MiXCR, run by TCRdb on the 5' RACE reads, gives a single entry per CDR3 protein. The sample holds around 350,000 distinct CDR3 sequences, around 10% seen once. Trimming took 4 bases from V and 5 from J, leaving 21 bases between them. This CDR3 region has 17 residues. Germline V gene data show CDR1 as SGHTA and CDR2 as FQGNSA. This sequence joins TRBV7-2 and TRBJ2-1; D is unresolved. The sequence was obtained from a man aged 18 to 29 who received the YFV17D yellow fever vaccine. The sample here was PBMCs, taken on the day of the first yellow fever vaccination. This CDR3 reads CASSYLMMESGHNEQFF. CDR3 nucleotide sequence: TGTGCCAGCAGCTACCTTATGATGGAGAGTGGGCACAATGAGCAGTTCTTC.